What follows are 21 T cell receptor beta chains derived from one specimen sequenced in a study of shared clonotypes between healthy human individuals (TCRdb year 2020). Library method: the immunoSEQ multiplex PCR assay. As stored in TCRdb, this immuneACCESS dataset retains in-frame rearrangements with V and J assigned. A fraction of the clones does not appear; measured against another copy, unresolved V genes explain less than half of the discrepancy, and the remainder lacks a known reason. Present in this sample are hundreds of thousands of clones, about 96% of which were seen just once. 0.095% to 0.13% of the sample is taken by the ten largest. CD8 naive samples were obtained by positive selection for CCR7 among CD45RO-negative cells, yielding a CD45RA+CCR7+ population from which TemRA cells were excluded. The sequenced sample consisted of naive CD8+ T cells sorted from blood. This specimen's cell subset or site label, per the study, means: CD45RA+CCR7+. The source is a woman aged 25-40 years in good health.

The chain has TRBV6-1 and TRBJ2-3, with D perhaps matching TRBD2 (5 bases). The V gene lost 6 bases and the J gene lost 8 bases, with 12 bases spanning the gap. The germline gives CDR1 MNHNS, CDR2 SASEGT. The CDR3 is 12 residues long. The CDR3 is CASRGGPGTQYF. The CDR3 nucleotides read TGTGCCAGCAGAGGCGGGCCCGGTACGCAGTATTTT.

About this clone: Other DNA variants within this sample encode the same CDR3. The V gene is TRBV28, the J gene TRBJ2-1; 10 bases are shared with TRBD2. V lost 3 bases, J lost 3 bases, and 2 bases stayed unmatched. The germline CDR1 and CDR2 sequences are MDHEN and SYDVKM. CDR3 length: 15 amino acids. The CDR3 nucleotides are TGTGCCAGCAGTTTGCTAGCGGGAGTCTACAATGAGCAGTTCTTC. Translating gives CASSLLAGVYNEQFF.

In the case of this clone: Mismatch with germline at one junction end may stem from a read error. V and J are TRBV9 and TRBJ2-7; D might be TRBD1 (6 bases). CDR1 SGDLS and CDR2 YYNGEE come from the germline V gene. The CDR3 totals 12 residues. DNA of the CDR3: TGTGCCAGCAGTGCAGAAGGGGGACGGTTAGACTTC. Translating it yields CASSAEGGRLDF.

The chain uses TRBV5-5 and TRBJ1-1; D is uncertain. Trimming took 3 bases from V and 3 from J, leaving 6 bases between them. Per the germline V gene, CDR1 is SGHKS and CDR2 is YYEKEE (reference sequence). This CDR3 contains 12 residues. The CDR3 coding sequence is TGTGCCAGCAGCTCGAGGGACACTGAAGCTTTCTTT. Protein product: CASSSRDTEAFF.

The chain joins TRBV29-1 to TRBJ2-7; D is undetermined. The germline gives CDR1 SQVTM, CDR2 ANQGSEA. The CDR3 runs to 12 residues. The ends were cut back, 6 bases at V and 6 bases at J, with 15 bases in the middle. The CDR3 DNA sequence: TGCAGCGTAGATGGACCGGGTGGCGAGCAGTACTTC. Its protein product is CSVDGPGGEQYF.

The chain uses TRBV27 and TRBJ2-1, with D tentatively TRBD1 (5 bases). The germline gives CDR1 MNHEY, CDR2 SMNVEV (reference sequence). The CDR3 contains 12 residues. With 7 bases removed from V and 4 bases from J, the gap between germline ends came to 8 bases. CDR3 sequence reads: CASKTDYNEQFF. The CDR3, as DNA: TGTGCCAGCAAGACAGATTACAATGAGCAGTTCTTC.

This chain joins TRBV11-1 and TRBJ2-5; the match to TRBD1 covers 7 bases. The DNA end is a closer match to TRBJ2-7, so the J assignment may be wrong. The CDR3 has 14 amino acids. Germline CDR1 SGHAT, CDR2 FQDESV (reference sequence). CDR3 protein: CASTPGGQDYEQYF. As DNA, the CDR3 is TGTGCCAGCACCCCAGGGGGACAAGACTACGAGCAGTACTTC.

The chain joins TRBV4-1 to TRBJ2-2, with D unresolved. Trimming left V 0 bases short and J 1 base short, with 12 bases between. In germline, CDR1 is MGHRA, CDR2 YSYEKL. CDR3 length equals 17 residues. The CDR3 DNA reads TGCGCCAGCAGCCAAGACGATATCAGGCTGAACACCGGGGAGCTGTTTTTT. Translated: CASSQDDIRLNTGELFF.

The chain recombines TRBV28 with TRBJ1-4; D is perhaps TRBD1 (5 bases). The ends were cut back, 3 bases at V and 1 base at J, with 15 bases in the middle. CDR1 and CDR2 (germline): MDHEN, SYDVKM. This CDR3 is 17 amino acids long. CDR3 sequence (DNA): TGTGCCAGCAGTTTCATATGGTCAGGGAGAACTAATGAAAAACTGTTTTTT. Translation: CASSFIWSGRTNEKLFF. Filled out from reference TRBV28 and TRBJ1-4, the complete variable domain reads DVKVTQSSRYLVKRTGEKVFLECVQDMDHENMFWYRQDPGLGLRLIYFSYDVKMKEKGDIPEGYSVSREKKERFSLILESASTNQTSMYLCASSFIWSGRTNEKLFFGSGTQLSVL.

This chain joins TRBV11-2 and TRBJ2-1; 9 nucleotides match TRBD2. The J segment lost 2 bases and the V segment lost 0 bases, leaving 2 bases of the junction unmatched. The CDR3 spans 16 residues. Germline V gene lookup returns CDR1 SGHAT and CDR2 FQNNGV. This chain's CDR3 is CASSLEPSGAYNEQFF. CDR3 DNA sequence: TGTGCCAGCAGCTTAGAGCCTAGCGGGGCCTACAATGAGCAGTTCTTC.

The V and J genes are TRBV4-1 and TRBJ2-5; 11 bases fit TRBD2. CDR3 size: 19 residues. Per germline, CDR1 MGHRA and CDR2 YSYEKL. With 4 bases clipped from V and 4 bases from J, the junction kept 17 bases outside the gene matches. The CDR3 nucleotides are TGCGCCAGCAGCCTCTTCCAAACTAGCGGGAGAACGGGGTTAGAGACCCAGTACTTC. Encoded protein: CASSLFQTSGRTGLETQYF.

The chain uses TRBV6-4 and TRBJ2-3; D could derive from TRBD1 or TRBD2 (6 bases each). This CDR3 is built from 15 residues. Germline V gene lookup returns CDR1 MRHNA and CDR2 SNTAGT. V shed 6 bases and J shed 2 bases, with 15 bases lying between them. In nucleotides, the CDR3 is TGTGCCAGCAGCCCTGGAGGGGGGTACACAGATACGCAGTATTTT. Protein sequence: CASSPGGGYTDTQYF.

V gene TRBV27 combines with J gene TRBJ2-2; D possibly uses TRBD1 or TRBD2 (5 bases each). Looked up from germline, CDR1 is MNHEY and CDR2 is SMNVEV (reference sequence). With 8 bases removed from V and 4 bases from J, the gap between germline ends came to 11 bases. The CDR3 has 13 residues. The CDR3: CASGQLGTGELFF. In DNA form, the CDR3 reads TGTGCCAGCGGACAACTAGGCACCGGGGAGCTGTTTTTT.

The V gene is TRBV28, the J gene TRBJ1-1, with D hard to call. This CDR3 is 14 amino acids long. Germline V CDR1 and CDR2: MDHEN, SYDVKM. The germline V and J ends were trimmed by 4 bases and 1 base, with 10 bases remaining between them. CDR3 coding DNA: TGTGCCAGCAGTTCCTACGGGCGGAACACTGAAGCTTTCTTT. It is translated as CASSSYGRNTEAFF. The full variable domain, with the rest looked up from reference TRBV28 and TRBJ1-1, is DVKVTQSSRYLVKRTGEKVFLECVQDMDHENMFWYRQDPGLGLRLIYFSYDVKMKEKGDIPEGYSVSREKKERFSLILESASTNQTSMYLCASSSYGRNTEAFFGQGTRLTVV.

The rearrangement uses TRBV21-1 and TRBJ2-7. TRBV21-1 is a pseudogene locus. CDR3 length: 10 amino acids. In nucleotides, the CDR3 is TGTGCCAGCAGCAGGAGGGGGAAGTACTTC. It specifies CASSRRGKYF.

The CDR3 loop is CASSAGTGYHEQYF. Written as DNA, the CDR3 is TGTGCCAGCAGTGCGGGGACAGGGTACCACGAGCAGTACTTC. The chain links TRBV25-1 to TRBJ2-5; TRBD1 matches 9 bases. The last part of the DNA fits TRBJ2-7 better; the J call may be wrong. The CDR3 is made up of 14 amino acids. Germline assignment: CDR1 MGHDK and CDR2 SYGVNS.

This clone was seen only once. The chain recombines TRBV27 with TRBJ2-7; D perhaps matches TRBD2 (5 bases). The CDR3 consists of 13 residues. Germline CDR1 is MNHEY and CDR2 is SMNVEV (reference sequence). Trimming took 5 bases from V and 7 from J, leaving 15 bases between them. The CDR3 here is CASSPNVEGEQYF. The DNA of the CDR3 is TGTGCCAGCAGTCCCAATGTCGAGGGAGAGCAGTACTTC.

A word on this clone: This sample also contains other DNA sequences that code for the same CDR3. The V and J genes are TRBV27 and TRBJ2-3, with a possible D match to TRBD1 (6 bases). V was shortened by 2 bases and J by 6 bases, with 18 bases between the two germline ends. Germline assignment: CDR1 MNHEY and CDR2 SMNVEV (reference sequence). This CDR3 spans 16 amino acids. The CDR3 here is CASSLAPGAGADTQYF. The CDR3 coding sequence is TGTGCCAGCAGTTTAGCTCCCGGGGCAGGGGCCGATACGCAGTATTTT.

The V gene is TRBV7-9, the J gene TRBJ2-7, with a possible D match to TRBD2 (5 bases). This CDR3 has 13 residues. The germline CDR1 and CDR2 sequences are SEHNR and FQNEAQ (reference sequence). V lost 2 bases and J 3 bases, leaving 8 bases between the germline ends. The CDR3 protein is CASSLSGRYEQYF. In nucleotides, the CDR3 is TGTGCCAGCAGCTTAAGCGGACGCTACGAGCAGTACTTC.

This chain links TRBV28 with TRBJ2-1; TRBD2 is a possible D gene (6 bases). The CDR3 consists of 18 residues. Germline-derived CDR1 and CDR2 are MDHEN and SYDVKM. V was shortened by 1 base and J by 0 bases, with 16 bases between the two germline ends. CDR3 residues: CASSLSLSGAPSYNEQFF. Written as DNA, the CDR3 is TGTGCCAGCAGTTTATCTCTATCGGGAGCCCCCTCCTACAATGAGCAGTTCTTC. Looking up the rest from reference TRBV28 and TRBJ2-1 gives the full variable domain: DVKVTQSSRYLVKRTGEKVFLECVQDMDHENMFWYRQDPGLGLRLIYFSYDVKMKEKGDIPEGYSVSREKKERFSLILESASTNQTSMYLCASSLSLSGAPSYNEQFFGPGTRLTVL.

The chain uses TRBV29-1 and TRBJ2-3; no clear D gene. Per germline, CDR1 SQVTM and CDR2 ANQGSEA. The CDR3 loop spans 14 amino acids. The ends were cut back, 0 bases at V and 1 base at J, with 8 bases in the middle. In DNA, the CDR3 is TGCAGCGTTGAAGAAGGGCTTGGCACAGATACGCAGTATTTT. As protein: CSVEEGLGTDTQYF.